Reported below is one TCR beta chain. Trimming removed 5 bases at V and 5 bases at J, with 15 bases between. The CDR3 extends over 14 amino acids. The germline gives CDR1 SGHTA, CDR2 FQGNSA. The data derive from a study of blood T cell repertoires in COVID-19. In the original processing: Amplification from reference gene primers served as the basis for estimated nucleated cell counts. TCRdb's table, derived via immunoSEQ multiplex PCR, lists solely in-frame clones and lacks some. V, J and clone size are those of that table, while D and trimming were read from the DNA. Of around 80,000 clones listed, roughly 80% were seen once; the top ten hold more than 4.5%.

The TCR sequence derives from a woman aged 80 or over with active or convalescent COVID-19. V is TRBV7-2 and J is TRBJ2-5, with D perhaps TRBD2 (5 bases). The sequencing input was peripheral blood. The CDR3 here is CASSLDPAVETQYF. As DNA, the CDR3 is TGTGCCAGCAGCCTGGACCCAGCGGTGGAGACCCAGTACTTC.